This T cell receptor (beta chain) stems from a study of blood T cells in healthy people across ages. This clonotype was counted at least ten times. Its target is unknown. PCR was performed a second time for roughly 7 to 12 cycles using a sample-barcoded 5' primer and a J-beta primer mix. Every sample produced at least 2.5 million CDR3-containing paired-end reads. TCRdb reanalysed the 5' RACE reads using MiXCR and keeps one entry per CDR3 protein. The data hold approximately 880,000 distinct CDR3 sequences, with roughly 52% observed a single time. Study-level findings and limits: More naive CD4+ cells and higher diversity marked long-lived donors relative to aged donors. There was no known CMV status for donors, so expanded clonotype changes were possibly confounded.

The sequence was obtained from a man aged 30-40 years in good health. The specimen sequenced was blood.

DNA for the CDR3: TGTGCCAGCAGCCGCACCCAGACTGGGGCCAACGTCCTGACTTTC. It yields the protein CASSRTQTGANVLTF. The chain carries TRBV4-2 and TRBJ2-6; D not resolved. Germline lookup yields CDR1 LGHNA and CDR2 YNFKEQ. This CDR3 is built from 15 residues. V was trimmed by 4 bases and J by 2 bases, leaving 9 bases between them.